A selection of T cell receptor beta chains follows, all from one sample in a study of blood T cell repertoires in COVID-19. The data were produced by immunoSEQ multiplex PCR, yet TCRdb's version contains in-frame clones alone and is incomplete. Of approximately 180,000 clones in the sample, more than 75% were seen once. The sequenced material came from PBMCs or T cells enriched from blood (not recorded which). These TCRs come from a human donor with acute COVID-19. The donor label of this sample is uncertain. Each CDR3 is given with its conserved first and last residue. Fields, in order: D gene, V gene, clone size, CDR3 length, J gene, CDR3 protein. D genes are given only for firm matches. Some rows have no size entry. The others give once, few or many, or a class for an expanded clone.

TRBD2,TRBV9,.,16,TRBJ2-1,CASSGVTSGVNNEQFF
.,TRBV9,.,15,TRBJ2-7,CASSVSTVPTYEQYF
TRBD2,TRBV5-5,.,15,TRBJ2-1,CASSLQAGSYNEQFF
.,TRBV13,.,15,TRBJ1-3,CASSPGVDSGNTIYF
.,TRBV30,.,16,TRBJ1-6,CAWSIDRSSYNSPLHF
TRBD1,TRBV4-1,.,19,TRBJ2-7,CASSQEPLLRTGGSYEQYF
TRBD1,TRBV5-1,once,18,TRBJ2-3,CASSLASPGQGLTDTQYF
.,TRBV27,.,14,TRBJ1-4,CASSPAGGNEKLFF
TRBD1,TRBV27,.,15,TRBJ2-2,CASSSGTGGSGELFF
.,TRBV18,.,14,TRBJ2-1,CASSPPTGGDEQFF
.,TRBV7-8,.,13,TRBJ1-5,CASSLAAYQPQHF
.,TRBV4-3,.,15,TRBJ2-4,CASSQEGVAKNIQYF
.,TRBV28,.,11,TRBJ1-5,CASNSGKPQHF
.,TRBV30,.,12,TRBJ1-1,CAWSIGNTEAFF
TRBD1,TRBV6-5,once,14,TRBJ1-2,CASIGGQGVYGYTF
.,TRBV5-1,.,15,TRBJ2-7,CASSLAADRLYEQYF
.,TRBV7-2,.,14,TRBJ2-5,CASSLAGRRETQYF
TRBD2,TRBV13,.,14,TRBJ2-5,CASSLIGGAETQYF
.,TRBV6-4,.,13,TRBJ2-1,CASSDSGAAEQFF
.,TRBV4-1,.,15,TRBJ1-1,CASSQEGRVNTEAFF
.,TRBV6-2/TRBV6-3,.,13,TRBJ1-5,CASSYSSLQPQHF
TRBD1,TRBV7-9,.,16,TRBJ2-3,CASSPRGTARQDTQYF
TRBD2,TRBV7-2,.,17,TRBJ2-1,CASSLAPSGGASNEQFF
.,TRBV7-9,.,10,TRBJ1-1,CANERGEAFF
TRBD1,TRBV3-1/TRBV3-2,.,14,TRBJ1-1,CASSPGQGGTEAFF
TRBD1,TRBV10-3,.,15,TRBJ2-7,CATLHHGTGFNEQYF
.,TRBV3-1/TRBV3-2,few,14,TRBJ2-3,CASSPQLSADTQYF
.,TRBV2,.,15,TRBJ1-3,CASKPGLVSGNTIYF
TRBD1,TRBV4-3,.,17,TRBJ1-6,CASSQDILGQLNSPLHF
TRBD2,TRBV6-5,.,16,TRBJ2-2,CASSSPGLAVTGELFF
.,TRBV7-9,.,16,TRBJ2-6,CASSLASLRGANVLTF
.,TRBV19,.,15,TRBJ1-1,CASSIGQGMNTEAFF
.,TRBV18,.,16,TRBJ1-3,CASSLRQDYSGNTIYF
.,TRBV15,few,14,TRBJ2-7,CATSRGAQQQTQYF
TRBD1,TRBV27,.,14,TRBJ2-1,CASSLSTGGHEQFF
TRBD1,TRBV27,.,13,TRBJ2-7,CATVGTGTYEQYF
.,TRBV27,.,13,TRBJ2-3,CASSRTGGDTQYF
.,TRBV7-9,.,15,TRBJ1-1,CASRSRQEPNTEAFF
.,TRBV5-8,.,13,TRBJ2-1,CASSLEGQNEQFF
TRBD1,TRBV28,.,17,TRBJ2-5,CASSLPFYRGGKETQYF